This T cell receptor (beta chain) emerged from a study of OX40 agonist ivuxolimab in advanced cancers. Germline CDR1 and CDR2: SGHNT and YYREEE (reference sequence). The CDR3 extends over 14 amino acids. Trimming left V 0 bases short and J 0 bases short, with 7 bases between. Measured with immunoSEQ multiplex PCR; TCRdb has only the in-frame clones, and not every one. The data hold approximately 24,000 clones, with 60% to 80% observed a single time. This chain links TRBV5-4 with TRBJ2-7, with D maybe TRBD2 (6 bases). The TCR sequence derives from an adult with an advanced solid tumor such as melanoma, head and neck, liver or kidney cancer. Material: CD4+ or CD8+ T cells sorted from blood, obtained in a trial of the OX40 agonist ivuxolimab. The CDR3 is CASSLGEVSYEQYF. As DNA, the CDR3 is TGTGCCAGCAGCTTGGGGGAGGTCTCCTACGAGCAGTACTTC.